The rows below give T cell receptor beta chains drawn from one sample of a study of blood T cell repertoires in COVID-19. Sequenced by immunoSEQ multiplex PCR; TCRdb stores in-frame clones only, minus some. The repertoire has almost 200,000 clones, around 85% of them found once; the top ten carry 0.75% to 0.95%. The sequencing sample was made of peripheral blood. The receptor set was obtained from a woman aged 70-85 years with acute or convalescent COVID-19. Both conserved end residues are part of each CDR3. A D gene is named only where the DNA matches it firmly. The size entry is marked missing in some rows and otherwise reads once, few, many or a size class.

clone size: -; V gene: TRBV6-6; D gene: -; J gene: TRBJ1-2; CDR3 protein: CASSYSGDYTF; CDR3 DNA: TGTGCCAGCAGTTACTCAGGGGACTACACCTTC
clone size: -; V gene: TRBV10-3; D gene: TRBD1; J gene: TRBJ2-7; CDR3 protein: CAIGYPQGAKIYEQYF; CDR3 DNA: TGTGCCATCGGATACCCTCAGGGGGCAAAAATCTACGAGCAGTACTTC
clone size: -; V gene: TRBV7-2; D gene: TRBD2; J gene: TRBJ2-5; CDR3 protein: CASTLSGTSGGAGETQYF; CDR3 DNA: TGTGCCAGCACCTTAAGCGGGACTAGCGGGGGGGCCGGCGAGACCCAGTACTTC
clone size: -; V gene: TRBV28; D gene: -; J gene: TRBJ1-3; CDR3 protein: CASSYALQGYTIYF; CDR3 DNA: TGTGCCAGCAGTTACGCCCTCCAGGGATACACCATATATTTT
clone size: -; V gene: TRBV9; D gene: -; J gene: TRBJ2-3; CDR3 protein: CASSVVGGEGTDTQYF; CDR3 DNA: TGTGCCAGCAGCGTAGTAGGCGGTGAGGGCACAGATACGCAGTATTTT
clone size: once; V gene: TRBV5-8; D gene: TRBD1; J gene: TRBJ1-4; CDR3 protein: CASSLTGGTNEKLFF; CDR3 DNA: TGTGCCAGCAGCTTGACAGGGGGGACTAATGAAAAACTGTTTTTT
clone size: -; V gene: TRBV5-1; D gene: TRBD1; J gene: TRBJ1-6; CDR3 protein: CASSLTGGFNSPLHF; CDR3 DNA: TGCGCCAGCAGCTTAACAGGGGGCTTCAATTCACCCCTCCACTTT
clone size: -; V gene: TRBV18; D gene: -; J gene: TRBJ2-1; CDR3 protein: CASSPAGNRQFF; CDR3 DNA: TGTGCCAGCTCCCCGGCGGGGAATCGGCAGTTCTTC
clone size: -; V gene: TRBV5-1; D gene: TRBD2; J gene: TRBJ2-7; CDR3 protein: CASSFNPAGGLEQYF; CDR3 DNA: TGCGCCAGCAGCTTTAATCCAGCGGGGGGGTTGGAGCAGTACTTC
clone size: -; V gene: TRBV9; D gene: TRBD2; J gene: TRBJ2-3; CDR3 protein: CASSVEGLAGVSTDTQYF; CDR3 DNA: TGTGCCAGCAGCGTAGAGGGACTAGCGGGAGTTAGCACAGATACGCAGTATTTT
clone size: -; V gene: TRBV7-9; D gene: -; J gene: TRBJ2-3; CDR3 protein: CASSLWGASGKSDTQYF; CDR3 DNA: TGTGCCAGCAGCTTATGGGGGGCTAGCGGAAAGTCAGATACGCAGTATTTT
clone size: -; V gene: TRBV27; D gene: -; J gene: TRBJ1-6; CDR3 protein: CASSPSRVENSPLHF; CDR3 DNA: TGTGCCAGCAGTCCTAGCCGGGTCGAAAATTCACCCCTCCACTTT
clone size: -; V gene: TRBV6-5; D gene: TRBD1; J gene: TRBJ1-5; CDR3 protein: CAVGQAPGQPQHF; CDR3 DNA: TGTGCCGTGGGACAGGCCCCCGGTCAGCCCCAGCATTTT
clone size: once; V gene: TRBV6-5; D gene: -; J gene: TRBJ1-2; CDR3 protein: CASSIGEHYGYTF; CDR3 DNA: TGTGCCAGCAGTATCGGTGAGCACTATGGCTACACCTTC
clone size: -; V gene: TRBV27; D gene: TRBD1; J gene: TRBJ1-1; CDR3 protein: CASSLNRQGRAFF; CDR3 DNA: TGTGCCAGCAGTTTAAACAGACAGGGTCGCGCTTTCTTT
clone size: -; V gene: TRBV28; D gene: -; J gene: TRBJ1-5; CDR3 protein: CASGGRSEPQHF; CDR3 DNA: TGTGCCAGCGGGGGCCGGTCGGAGCCCCAGCATTTT
clone size: -; V gene: TRBV6-5; D gene: -; J gene: TRBJ1-5; CDR3 protein: CASLSGSNQPQHF; CDR3 DNA: TGTGCCAGTCTCTCGGGGAGCAATCAGCCCCAGCATTTT
clone size: -; V gene: TRBV4-3; D gene: TRBD1; J gene: TRBJ2-6; CDR3 protein: CASSQDAGRGTRANVLTF; CDR3 DNA: TGCGCCAGCAGCCAAGATGCCGGCAGGGGGACGAGGGCCAACGTCCTGACTTTC
clone size: -; V gene: TRBV19; D gene: TRBD2; J gene: TRBJ2-5; CDR3 protein: CASSYQLAGETQYF; CDR3 DNA: TGTGCCAGTAGTTATCAACTAGCGGGAGAGACCCAGTACTTC
clone size: -; V gene: TRBV6-5; D gene: -; J gene: TRBJ1-5; CDR3 protein: CASKTTGYNQPQHF; CDR3 DNA: TGTGCCAGCAAAACAACAGGGTATAATCAGCCCCAGCATTTT
clone size: -; V gene: TRBV25-1; D gene: TRBD1; J gene: TRBJ1-1; CDR3 protein: CASSEPVAGTGNPEAFF; CDR3 DNA: TGTGCCAGCAGTGAACCCGTAGCCGGGACAGGGAACCCTGAAGCTTTCTTT
clone size: -; V gene: TRBV7-3; D gene: -; J gene: TRBJ2-1; CDR3 protein: CASSLNRDSYNEQFF; CDR3 DNA: TGTGCCAGCAGCTTAAACCGGGACTCCTACAATGAGCAGTTCTTC
clone size: -; V gene: TRBV2; D gene: -; J gene: TRBJ2-7; CDR3 protein: CASSVDRVGQYF; CDR3 DNA: TGTGCCAGCAGTGTCGACAGAGTGGGGCAGTACTTC
clone size: -; V gene: TRBV9; D gene: -; J gene: TRBJ2-1; CDR3 protein: CASSVDGQGGLYNEQFF; CDR3 DNA: TGTGCCAGCAGCGTAGATGGTCAGGGGGGACTTTACAATGAGCAGTTCTTC
clone size: -; V gene: TRBV5-5; D gene: TRBD1; J gene: TRBJ1-5; CDR3 protein: CASSSMDRENQPQHF; CDR3 DNA: TGTGCCAGCAGCTCCATGGACAGGGAAAATCAGCCCCAGCATTTT
clone size: -; V gene: TRBV18; D gene: TRBD1; J gene: TRBJ1-6; CDR3 protein: CASSAGTGVSPLHF; CDR3 DNA: TGTGCCAGCTCAGCCGGGACAGGGGTTTCACCCCTCCACTTT
clone size: few; V gene: TRBV6-5; D gene: -; J gene: TRBJ1-2; CDR3 protein: CASSSDIPELKGYTF; CDR3 DNA: TGTGCCAGCAGTTCGGACATCCCCGAGCTTAAAGGCTACACCTTC
clone size: once; V gene: TRBV5-1; D gene: TRBD1; J gene: TRBJ1-2; CDR3 protein: CASSLEGTAGYTF; CDR3 DNA: TGCGCCAGCAGCTTGGAAGGGACAGCTGGCTACACCTTC
clone size: -; V gene: TRBV2; D gene: -; J gene: TRBJ2-5; CDR3 protein: CASSDLSTETQYF; CDR3 DNA: TGTGCCAGCAGCGACTTGTCCACCGAGACCCAGTACTTC
clone size: once; V gene: TRBV18; D gene: -; J gene: TRBJ1-2; CDR3 protein: CASSEGENYGYTF; CDR3 DNA: TGTGCCAGCTCAGAGGGGGAAAACTATGGCTACACCTTC
clone size: once; V gene: TRBV6-5; D gene: -; J gene: TRBJ2-3; CDR3 protein: CASSYVSRAQDTQYF; CDR3 DNA: TGTGCCAGCAGTTACGTCTCCAGGGCGCAGGATACGCAGTATTTT
clone size: -; V gene: TRBV28; D gene: -; J gene: TRBJ1-2; CDR3 protein: CASRRGGGYTF; CDR3 DNA: TGTGCCAGCAGACGAGGGGGTGGCTACACCTTC
clone size: -; V gene: TRBV6-1; D gene: -; J gene: TRBJ1-2; CDR3 protein: CASSDGQGYGYTF; CDR3 DNA: TGTGCCAGCAGTGATGGTCAGGGCTATGGCTACACCTTC
clone size: -; V gene: TRBV11-3; D gene: TRBD1; J gene: TRBJ2-7; CDR3 protein: CASRRQGRSYEQYF; CDR3 DNA: TGTGCCAGCAGACGACAGGGAAGGTCCTACGAGCAGTACTTC
clone size: -; V gene: TRBV15; D gene: -; J gene: TRBJ2-6; CDR3 protein: CATWGLLSGANVLTF; CDR3 DNA: TGTGCCACCTGGGGGCTCCTCTCTGGGGCCAACGTCCTGACTTTC
clone size: -; V gene: TRBV27; D gene: -; J gene: TRBJ2-5; CDR3 protein: CASSFSGGRRETQYF; CDR3 DNA: TGTGCCAGCAGTTTCTCCGGGGGGCGAAGAGAGACCCAGTACTTC
clone size: -; V gene: TRBV6-6; D gene: TRBD2; J gene: TRBJ2-1; CDR3 protein: CASSYSGSSLIRQFF; CDR3 DNA: TGTGCCAGCAGTTATAGCGGGAGTAGCTTGATCCGTCAGTTCTTC
clone size: -; V gene: TRBV7-2; D gene: TRBD2; J gene: TRBJ2-5; CDR3 protein: CASTLSGRAEETQYF; CDR3 DNA: TGTGCCAGCACCCTAAGCGGGAGGGCCGAAGAGACCCAGTACTTC
clone size: -; V gene: TRBV20-1; D gene: -; J gene: TRBJ2-3; CDR3 protein: CSASRIRGDTQYF; CDR3 DNA: TGCAGTGCTAGTAGAATTAGGGGTGATACGCAGTATTTT
clone size: -; V gene: TRBV11-2; D gene: -; J gene: TRBJ2-1; CDR3 protein: CASSFFRENNEQFF; CDR3 DNA: TGTGCCAGCAGCTTTTTTCGGGAGAACAATGAGCAGTTCTTC
clone size: -; V gene: TRBV29-1; D gene: TRBD1; J gene: TRBJ2-7; CDR3 protein: CSGGQGRNEQYF; CDR3 DNA: TGCAGCGGTGGACAGGGAAGGAACGAGCAGTACTTC
clone size: -; V gene: TRBV29-1; D gene: -; J gene: TRBJ1-1; CDR3 protein: CSVPARGMNTEAFF; CDR3 DNA: TGCAGCGTCCCAGCTCGGGGGATGAACACTGAAGCTTTCTTT
clone size: few; V gene: TRBV12-2; D gene: -; J gene: TRBJ1-5; CDR3 protein: CARCGSHSRQPQHF; CDR3 DNA: TGTGCAAGGTGCGGTAGTCACTCTCGGCAGCCCCAGCATTTT
clone size: -; V gene: TRBV5-1; D gene: TRBD1; J gene: TRBJ1-2; CDR3 protein: CASSLKTGVYNYGYTF; CDR3 DNA: TGCGCCAGCAGCTTGAAAACAGGGGTGTATAACTATGGCTACACCTTC
clone size: -; V gene: TRBV28; D gene: TRBD1; J gene: TRBJ2-2; CDR3 protein: CASSLYSRDRWNTGELFF; CDR3 DNA: TGTGCCAGCAGTTTATATAGTAGGGACAGGTGGAACACCGGGGAGCTGTTTTTT